This is a list of T cell receptor beta chains from one sample in a study of graft-versus-host responses after intestinal transplantation. No antigens are known for them. The method was immunoSEQ multiplex PCR; TCRdb's version includes in-frame clones alone and lacks a portion of them. This table has roughly 120,000 clones, 90% appearing once. Here the sequenced sample was unstimulated CD4+ T cells sorted from spleen or lymph node cells, taken before intestinal transplant. The receptors here all came from a human donor who received an intestinal transplant. The CDR3 runs from the conserved cysteine through the conserved F or W. The D gene is left open where the match is weak. Where a row states a size, it is once, few, many or the class of an expanded clone; other rows omit it.

abundance: NA
j_gene: TRBJ2-1
v_gene: TRBV5-1
d_gene: TRBD2
len: 18
CDR3aa: CASSHRTSGSNLYNEQFF
CDR3nt: TGCGCCAGCAGCCATCGGACTAGCGGATCAAACCTTTACAATGAGCAGTTCTTC

abundance: once
j_gene: TRBJ2-2
v_gene: TRBV5-4
d_gene: NA
len: 13
CDR3aa: CASRTDNTGELFF
CDR3nt: TGTGCCAGCAGGACAGACAACACCGGGGAGCTGTTTTTT

abundance: NA
j_gene: TRBJ2-3
v_gene: TRBV28
d_gene: TRBD2
len: 15
CDR3aa: CASRGLRGVADTQYF
CDR3nt: TGTGCCAGCAGGGGGCTGCGGGGGGTTGCAGATACGCAGTATTTT

abundance: once
j_gene: TRBJ2-1
v_gene: TRBV5-1
d_gene: NA
len: 12
CDR3aa: CASSHLANEQFF
CDR3nt: TGCGCCAGCAGTCATCTAGCGAATGAGCAGTTCTTC

abundance: NA
j_gene: TRBJ2-7
v_gene: TRBV6-5
d_gene: TRBD1
len: 16
CDR3aa: CASSYWPGQGAHEQYF
CDR3nt: TGTGCCAGCAGTTACTGGCCGGGACAGGGGGCCCACGAGCAGTACTTC

abundance: NA
j_gene: TRBJ2-3
v_gene: TRBV7-3
d_gene: TRBD2
len: 16
CDR3aa: CASSRGGRSGTDTQYF
CDR3nt: TGTGCCAGCAGCCGGGGCGGGAGGAGCGGCACAGATACGCAGTATTTT

abundance: NA
j_gene: TRBJ1-2
v_gene: TRBV25-1
d_gene: TRBD1
len: 14
CDR3aa: CASSTATGPYGYTF
CDR3nt: TGTGCCAGCAGTACCGCGACAGGGCCCTATGGCTACACCTTC

abundance: NA
j_gene: TRBJ1-2
v_gene: TRBV21-1
d_gene: NA
len: 14
CDR3aa: CASSKGGGPYGYTF
CDR3nt: TGTGCCAGCAGCAAAGGGGGGGGCCCCTATGGCTACACCTTC

abundance: NA
j_gene: TRBJ2-7
v_gene: TRBV18
d_gene: TRBD1
len: 14
CDR3aa: CASSPGTGGYEQYF
CDR3nt: TGTGCCAGCTCACCCGGGACAGGAGGCTACGAGCAGTACTTC

abundance: NA
j_gene: TRBJ2-5
v_gene: TRBV19
d_gene: NA
len: 15
CDR3aa: CATKWRGTNGETQYF
CDR3nt: TGTGCCACCAAGTGGAGGGGAACAAATGGGGAGACCCAGTACTTC

abundance: NA
j_gene: TRBJ2-7
v_gene: TRBV20-1
d_gene: NA
len: 11
CDR3aa: CSAILGGEQYF
CDR3nt: TGCAGTGCTATCTTAGGGGGCGAGCAGTACTTC

abundance: NA
j_gene: TRBJ1-1
v_gene: TRBV5-6
d_gene: TRBD1
len: 17
CDR3aa: CASSLATGGRWNTEAFF
CDR3nt: TGTGCCAGCAGCTTGGCGACAGGGGGCAGGTGGAACACTGAAGCTTTCTTT

abundance: NA
j_gene: TRBJ2-4
v_gene: TRBV28
d_gene: NA
len: 15
CDR3aa: CASSLSIPAKNIQYF
CDR3nt: TGTGCCAGCAGTTTATCCATCCCAGCCAAAAACATTCAGTACTTC

abundance: NA
j_gene: TRBJ1-5
v_gene: TRBV7-2
d_gene: NA
len: 13
CDR3aa: CASSQQINQPQHF
CDR3nt: TGTGCCAGCAGCCAACAAATCAATCAGCCCCAGCATTTT

abundance: NA
j_gene: TRBJ1-4
v_gene: TRBV7-8
d_gene: NA
len: 17
CDR3aa: CASSLDKGRDINEKLFF
CDR3nt: TGTGCCAGCAGCTTAGATAAGGGGCGGGATATTAATGAAAAACTGTTTTTT

abundance: NA
j_gene: TRBJ2-3
v_gene: TRBV29-1
d_gene: NA
len: 12
CDR3aa: CSVDSATDTQYF
CDR3nt: TGCAGCGTTGATAGCGCCACAGATACGCAGTATTTT